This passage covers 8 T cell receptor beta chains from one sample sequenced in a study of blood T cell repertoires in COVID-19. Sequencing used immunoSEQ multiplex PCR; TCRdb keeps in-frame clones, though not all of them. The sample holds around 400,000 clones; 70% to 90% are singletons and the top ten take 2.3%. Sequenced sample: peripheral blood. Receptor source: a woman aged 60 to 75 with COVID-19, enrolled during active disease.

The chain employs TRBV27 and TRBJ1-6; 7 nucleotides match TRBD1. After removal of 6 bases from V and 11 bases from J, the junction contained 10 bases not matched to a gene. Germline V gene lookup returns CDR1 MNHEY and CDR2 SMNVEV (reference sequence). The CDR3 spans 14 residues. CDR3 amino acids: CASSGDRVGTPLHF. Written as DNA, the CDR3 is TGTGCCAGCAGCGGCGACAGGGTAGGAACACCCCTCCACTTT.

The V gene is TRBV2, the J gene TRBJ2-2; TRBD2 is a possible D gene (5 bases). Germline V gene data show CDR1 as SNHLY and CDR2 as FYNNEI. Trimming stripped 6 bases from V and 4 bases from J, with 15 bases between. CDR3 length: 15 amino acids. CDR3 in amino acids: CASSGGGRSTGELFF. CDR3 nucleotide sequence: TGTGCCAGCAGCGGTGGAGGTCGTAGCACCGGGGAGCTGTTTTTT.

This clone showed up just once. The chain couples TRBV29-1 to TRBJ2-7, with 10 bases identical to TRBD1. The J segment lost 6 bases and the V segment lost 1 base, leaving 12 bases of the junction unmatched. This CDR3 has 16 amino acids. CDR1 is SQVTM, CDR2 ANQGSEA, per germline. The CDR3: CSVEAGGQGDGGEQYF. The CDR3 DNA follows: TGCAGCGTTGAAGCAGGCGGACAGGGGGATGGCGGCGAGCAGTACTTC.

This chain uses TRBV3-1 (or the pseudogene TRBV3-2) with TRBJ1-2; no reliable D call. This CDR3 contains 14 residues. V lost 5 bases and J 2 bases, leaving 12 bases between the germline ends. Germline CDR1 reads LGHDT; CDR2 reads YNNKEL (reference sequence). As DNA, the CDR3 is TGTGCCAGCAGCTCCATTGGGCTCAACTATGGCTACACCTTC. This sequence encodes CASSSIGLNYGYTF.

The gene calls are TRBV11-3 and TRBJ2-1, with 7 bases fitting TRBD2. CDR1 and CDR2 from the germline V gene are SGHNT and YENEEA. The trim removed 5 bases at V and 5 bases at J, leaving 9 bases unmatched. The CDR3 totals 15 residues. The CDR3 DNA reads TGTGCCAGCAGCCCCCGGGGGGTGGGGAACAATGAGCAGTTCTTC. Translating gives CASSPRGVGNNEQFF.

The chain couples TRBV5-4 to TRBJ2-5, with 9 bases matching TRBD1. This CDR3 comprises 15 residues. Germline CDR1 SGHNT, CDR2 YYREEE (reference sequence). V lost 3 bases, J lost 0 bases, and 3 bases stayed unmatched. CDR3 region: CASSSDRGNQETQYF. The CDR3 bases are TGTGCCAGCAGCTCGGACAGGGGAAACCAAGAGACCCAGTACTTC.

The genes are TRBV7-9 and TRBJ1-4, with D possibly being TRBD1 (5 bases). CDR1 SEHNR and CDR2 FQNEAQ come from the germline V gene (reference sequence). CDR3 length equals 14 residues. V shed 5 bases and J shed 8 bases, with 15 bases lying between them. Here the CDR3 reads CASSPRQRAEKLFF. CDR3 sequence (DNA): TGTGCCAGCAGCCCAAGACAGCGAGCCGAAAAACTGTTTTTT.

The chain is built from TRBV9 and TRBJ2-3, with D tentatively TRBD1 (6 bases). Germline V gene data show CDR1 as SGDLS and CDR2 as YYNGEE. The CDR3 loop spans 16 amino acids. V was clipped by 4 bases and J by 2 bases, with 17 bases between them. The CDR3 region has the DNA TGTGCCAGCAGCCCTACAGGGAATTTGGCCACAGATACGCAGTATTTT. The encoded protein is CASSPTGNLATDTQYF.